This T cell receptor (beta chain) stems from a study of blood T cell repertoires in COVID-19. The overall study: Collection of acute and convalescent COVID-19 samples took place in the United States, Italy and Spain. T cells, B-cell-depleted T cells, or PBMCs supplied cDNA or gDNA.

Per germline, CDR1 DFQATT and CDR2 SNEGSKA (reference sequence). The CDR3 contains 11 residues. Trimming cost V 5 bases and J 2 bases, with 6 bases left between them. Authors' data handling: Amplified reference gene primers provided the basis for estimating nucleated cell counts. Using immunoSEQ multiplex PCR, the repertoire was profiled, and TCRdb retains in-frame clones only, with some absent. D and trimming were read from the DNA, whereas the V and J calls and clone size are those reported in that table. The data hold about 38,000 clones, with 85% observed a single time. The chain joins TRBV20-1 to TRBJ2-5; perhaps TRBD2 as D (6 bases). The sample comprised peripheral blood. This receptor was identified in a man between 45 and 60 years old with active COVID-19. CDR3 residues: CSAGTQETQYF. The CDR3 DNA sequence: TGCAGTGCTGGGACTCAAGAGACCCAGTACTTC.